This T cell receptor (beta chain) was identified in a study of blood T cells in healthy people across ages. V shed 0 bases and J shed 11 bases, with 16 bases lying between them. This CDR3 is built from 14 residues. CDR1 and CDR2 from the germline V gene are LGHNA and YSLEER. Notes on the study in general: Naive T cell percentage by flow cytometry tracked strongly with beta diversity. The diversity estimates, figures obtained from one million T cells, were considered underestimates.

About this clonotype: Its matching antigen is unknown. Given a much more abundant clone one base away, this may be a read error.

Primed by a sample-barcoded 5' primer and a J-beta primer mix, a second PCR proceeded for roughly 7 to 12 cycles. TCRdb re-analysed the 5' RACE reads in MiXCR, keeping a single row per CDR3 protein. The sample includes hundreds of thousands of distinct CDR3 sequences, about 32% of them seen just once. This sequence originates from a woman older than 75 in good health. The specimen sequenced was blood. The chain links TRBV4-3 to TRBJ2-5, with D possibly called TRBD1 or TRBD2 (6 bases each). The CDR3 sequence: CASSQDVGGDEQYF. CDR3 bases: TGCGCCAGCAGCCAAGATGTCGGGGGCGATGAGCAGTACTTC.